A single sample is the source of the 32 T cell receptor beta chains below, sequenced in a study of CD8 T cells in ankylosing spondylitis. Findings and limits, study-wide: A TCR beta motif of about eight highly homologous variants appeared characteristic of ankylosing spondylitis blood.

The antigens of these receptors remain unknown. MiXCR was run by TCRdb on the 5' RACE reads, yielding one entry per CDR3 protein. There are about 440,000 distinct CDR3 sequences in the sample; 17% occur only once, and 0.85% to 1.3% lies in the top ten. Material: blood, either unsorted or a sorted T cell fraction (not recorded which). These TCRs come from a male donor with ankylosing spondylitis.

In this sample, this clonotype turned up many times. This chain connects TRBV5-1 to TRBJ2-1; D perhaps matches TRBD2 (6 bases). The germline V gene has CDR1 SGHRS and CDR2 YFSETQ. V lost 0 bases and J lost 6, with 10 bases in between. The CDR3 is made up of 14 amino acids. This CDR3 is CASSLVAGTNEQFF. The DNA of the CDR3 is TGCGCCAGCAGCTTGGTGGCGGGGACCAATGAGCAGTTCTTC. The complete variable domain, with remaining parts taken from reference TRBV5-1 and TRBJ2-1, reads KAGVTQTPRYLIKTRGQQVTLSCSPISGHRSVSWYQQTPGQGLQFLFEYFSETQRNKGNFPGRFSGRQFSNSRSEMNVSTLELGDSALYLCASSLVAGTNEQFFGPGTRLTVL.

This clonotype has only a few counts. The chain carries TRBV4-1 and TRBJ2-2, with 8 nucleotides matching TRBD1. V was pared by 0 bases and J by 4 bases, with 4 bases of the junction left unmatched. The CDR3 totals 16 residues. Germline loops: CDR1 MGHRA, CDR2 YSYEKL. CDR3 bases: TGCGCCAGCAGCCAAGACAGGGGGCTCGTCACCGGGGAGCTGTTTTTT. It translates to CASSQDRGLVTGELFF.

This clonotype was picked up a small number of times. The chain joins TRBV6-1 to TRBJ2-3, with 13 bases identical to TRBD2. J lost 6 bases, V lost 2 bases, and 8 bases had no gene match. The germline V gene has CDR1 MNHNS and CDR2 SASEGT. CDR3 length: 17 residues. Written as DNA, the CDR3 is TGTGCCAGCAGTGAATTTGGACTAGCGGGAGCTCTGGATACGCAGTATTTT. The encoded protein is CASSEFGLAGALDTQYF.

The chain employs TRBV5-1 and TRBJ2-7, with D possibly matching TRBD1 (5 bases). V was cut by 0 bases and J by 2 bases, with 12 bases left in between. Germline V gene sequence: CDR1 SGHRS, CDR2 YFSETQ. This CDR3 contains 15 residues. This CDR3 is CASSLEDQGPYEQYF. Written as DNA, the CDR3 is TGCGCCAGCAGCTTGGAAGATCAGGGTCCCTACGAGCAGTACTTC.

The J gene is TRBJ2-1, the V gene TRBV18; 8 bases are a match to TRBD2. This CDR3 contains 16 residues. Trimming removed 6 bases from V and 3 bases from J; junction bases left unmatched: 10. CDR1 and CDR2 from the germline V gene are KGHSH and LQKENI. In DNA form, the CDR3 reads TGTGCCAGCTCCCAAATGGGCGGGAGGTACTACAATGAGCAGTTCTTC. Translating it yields CASSQMGGRYYNEQFF.

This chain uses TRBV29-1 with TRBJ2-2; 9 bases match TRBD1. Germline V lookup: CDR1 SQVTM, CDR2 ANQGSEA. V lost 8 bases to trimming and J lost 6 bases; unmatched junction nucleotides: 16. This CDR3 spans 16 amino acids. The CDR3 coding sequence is TGCAGCATCCGGCCGGGGGGACAGGGTGGCCCCGGGGAGCTGTTTTTT. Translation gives CSIRPGGQGGPGELFF.

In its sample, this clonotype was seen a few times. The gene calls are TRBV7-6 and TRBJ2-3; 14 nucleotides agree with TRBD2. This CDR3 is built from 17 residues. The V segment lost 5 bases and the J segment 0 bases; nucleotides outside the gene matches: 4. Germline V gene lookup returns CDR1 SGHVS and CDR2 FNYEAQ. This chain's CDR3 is CASSMTSGRASTDTQYF. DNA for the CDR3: TGTGCCAGCAGCATGACTAGCGGGAGGGCCAGCACAGATACGCAGTATTTT.

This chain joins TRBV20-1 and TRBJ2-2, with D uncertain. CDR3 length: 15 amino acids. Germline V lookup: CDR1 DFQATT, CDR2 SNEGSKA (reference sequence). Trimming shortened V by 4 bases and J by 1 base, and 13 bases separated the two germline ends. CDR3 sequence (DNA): TGCAGTGCTACCCACTTTAGACAGAACACCGGGGAGCTGTTTTTT. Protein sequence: CSATHFRQNTGELFF.

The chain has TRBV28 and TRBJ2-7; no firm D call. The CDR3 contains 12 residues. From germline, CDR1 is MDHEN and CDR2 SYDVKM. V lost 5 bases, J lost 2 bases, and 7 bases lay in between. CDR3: CASSTRTYEQYF. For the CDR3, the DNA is TGTGCCAGCAGTACCCGTACCTACGAGCAGTACTTC. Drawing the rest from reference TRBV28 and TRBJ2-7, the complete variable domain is DVKVTQSSRYLVKRTGEKVFLECVQDMDHENMFWYRQDPGLGLRLIYFSYDVKMKEKGDIPEGYSVSREKKERFSLILESASTNQTSMYLCASSTRTYEQYFGPGTRLTVT.

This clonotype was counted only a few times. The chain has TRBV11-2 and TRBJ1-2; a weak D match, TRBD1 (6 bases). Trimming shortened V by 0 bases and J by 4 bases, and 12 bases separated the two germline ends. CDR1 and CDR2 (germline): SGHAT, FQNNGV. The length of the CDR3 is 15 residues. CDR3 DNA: TGTGCCAGCAGCTTAGAAGGGGGTGTTGCCTATGGCTACACCTTC. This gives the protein CASSLEGGVAYGYTF. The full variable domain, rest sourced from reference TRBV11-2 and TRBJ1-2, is EAGVAQSPRYKIIEKRQSVAFWCNPISGHATLYWYQQILGQGPKLLIQFQNNGVVDDSQLPKDRFSAERLKGVDSTLKIQPAKLEDSAVYLCASSLEGGVAYGYTFGSGTRLTVV.

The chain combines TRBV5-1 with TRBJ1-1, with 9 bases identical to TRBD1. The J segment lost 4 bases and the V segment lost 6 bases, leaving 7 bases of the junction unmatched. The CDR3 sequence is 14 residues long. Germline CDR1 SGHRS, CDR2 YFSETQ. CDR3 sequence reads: CASKTGGVSTEAFF. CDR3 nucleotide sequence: TGCGCCAGCAAGACAGGGGGTGTAAGCACTGAAGCTTTCTTT.

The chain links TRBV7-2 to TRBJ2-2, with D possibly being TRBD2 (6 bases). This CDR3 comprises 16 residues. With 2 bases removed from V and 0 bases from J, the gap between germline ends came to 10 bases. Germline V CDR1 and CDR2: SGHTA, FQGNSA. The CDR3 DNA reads TGTGCCAGCAGCTTACAGCGGGTACCGAACACCGGGGAGCTGTTTTTT. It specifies CASSLQRVPNTGELFF.

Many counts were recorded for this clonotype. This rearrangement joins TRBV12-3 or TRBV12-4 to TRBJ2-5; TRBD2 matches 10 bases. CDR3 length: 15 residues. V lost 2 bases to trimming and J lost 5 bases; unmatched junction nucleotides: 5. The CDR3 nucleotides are TGTGCCAGCAGTTTAAGAGCGGGAGGGACTGAGACCCAGTACTTC. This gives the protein CASSLRAGGTETQYF.

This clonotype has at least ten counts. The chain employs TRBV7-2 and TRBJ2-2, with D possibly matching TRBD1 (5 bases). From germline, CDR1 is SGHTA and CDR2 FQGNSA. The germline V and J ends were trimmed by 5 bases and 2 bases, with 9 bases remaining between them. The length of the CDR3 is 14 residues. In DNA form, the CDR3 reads TGTGCCAGCAGCGCCGACAGAAACACCGGGGAGCTGTTTTTT. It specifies CASSADRNTGELFF.

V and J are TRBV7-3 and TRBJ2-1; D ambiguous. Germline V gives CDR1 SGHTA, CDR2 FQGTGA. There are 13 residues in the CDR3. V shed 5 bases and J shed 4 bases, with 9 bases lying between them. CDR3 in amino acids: CASSRALYNEQFF. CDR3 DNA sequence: TGTGCCAGCAGCCGGGCGCTGTACAATGAGCAGTTCTTC. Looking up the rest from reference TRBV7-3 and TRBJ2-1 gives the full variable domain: GAGVSQTPSNKVTEKGKYVELRCDPISGHTALYWYRQSLGQGPEFLIYFQGTGAADDSGLPNDRFFAVRPEGSVSTLKIQRTERGDSAVYLCASSRALYNEQFFGPGTRLTVL.

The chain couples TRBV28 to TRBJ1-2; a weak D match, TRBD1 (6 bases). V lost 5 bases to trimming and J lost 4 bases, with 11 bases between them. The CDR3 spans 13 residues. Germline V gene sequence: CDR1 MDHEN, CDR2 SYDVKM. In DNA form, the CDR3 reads TGTGCCAGCAGTCTAACAGGGACCTATGGCTACACCTTC. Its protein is CASSLTGTYGYTF.

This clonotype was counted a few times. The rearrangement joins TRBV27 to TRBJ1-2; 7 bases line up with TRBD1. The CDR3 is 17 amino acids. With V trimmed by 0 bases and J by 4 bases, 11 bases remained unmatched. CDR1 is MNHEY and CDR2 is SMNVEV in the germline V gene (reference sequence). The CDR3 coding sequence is TGTGCCAGCAGTTTATCGATAATTAACAGGGGAGGCTATGGCTACACCTTC. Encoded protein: CASSLSIINRGGYGYTF.

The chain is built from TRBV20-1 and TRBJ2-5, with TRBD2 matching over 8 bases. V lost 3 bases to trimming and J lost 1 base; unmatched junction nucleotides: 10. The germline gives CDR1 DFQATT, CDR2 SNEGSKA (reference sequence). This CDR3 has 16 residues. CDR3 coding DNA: TGCAGTGCTAGTGGTCTGGGCGGGAGGACCCAAGAGACCCAGTACTTC. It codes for CSASGLGGRTQETQYF.

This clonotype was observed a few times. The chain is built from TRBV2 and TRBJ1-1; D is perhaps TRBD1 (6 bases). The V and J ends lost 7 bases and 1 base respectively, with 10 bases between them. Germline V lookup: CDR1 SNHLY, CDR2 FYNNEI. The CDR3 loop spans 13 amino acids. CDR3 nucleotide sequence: TGTGCCAGCACTAGGGGGAAGAACACTGAAGCTTTCTTT. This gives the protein CASTRGKNTEAFF. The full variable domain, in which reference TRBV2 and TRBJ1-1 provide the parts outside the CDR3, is EPEVTQTPSHQVTQMGQEVILRCVPISNHLYFYWYRQILGQKVEFLVSFYNNEISEKSEIFDDQFSVERPDGSNFTLKIRSTKLEDSAMYFCASTRGKNTEAFFGQGTRLTVV.

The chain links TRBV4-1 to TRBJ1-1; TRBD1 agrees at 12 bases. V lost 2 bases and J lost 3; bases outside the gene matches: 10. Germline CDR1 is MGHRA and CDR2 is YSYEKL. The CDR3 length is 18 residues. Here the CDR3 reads CASSQTPGQGASHTEAFF. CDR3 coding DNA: TGCGCCAGCAGCCAAACGCCGGGACAGGGGGCCTCACACACTGAAGCTTTCTTT.

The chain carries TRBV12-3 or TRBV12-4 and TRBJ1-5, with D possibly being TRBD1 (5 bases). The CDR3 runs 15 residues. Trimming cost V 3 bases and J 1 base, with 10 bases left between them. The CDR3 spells CASSLSGGSNQPQHF. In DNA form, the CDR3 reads TGTGCCAGCAGTTTGTCGGGGGGAAGCAATCAGCCCCAGCATTTT.

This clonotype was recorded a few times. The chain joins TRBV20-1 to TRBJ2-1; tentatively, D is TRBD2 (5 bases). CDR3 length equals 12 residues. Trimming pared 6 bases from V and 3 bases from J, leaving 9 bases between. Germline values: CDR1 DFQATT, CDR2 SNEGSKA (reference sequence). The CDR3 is CSADDYYNEQFF. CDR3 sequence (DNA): TGCAGTGCCGATGACTACTACAATGAGCAGTTCTTC.

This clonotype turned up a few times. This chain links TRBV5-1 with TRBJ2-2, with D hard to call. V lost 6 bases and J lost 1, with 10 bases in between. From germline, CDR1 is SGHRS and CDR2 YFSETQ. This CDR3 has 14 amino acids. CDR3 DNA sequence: TGCGCCAGCAAACCACAGTTGAACACCGGGGAGCTGTTTTTT. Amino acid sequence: CASKPQLNTGELFF.

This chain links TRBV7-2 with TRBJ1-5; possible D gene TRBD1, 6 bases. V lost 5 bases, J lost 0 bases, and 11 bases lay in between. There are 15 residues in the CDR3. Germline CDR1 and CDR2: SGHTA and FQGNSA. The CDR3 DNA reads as TGTGCCAGCAGCCCCGCAGGGGATAGCAATCAGCCCCAGCATTTT. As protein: CASSPAGDSNQPQHF. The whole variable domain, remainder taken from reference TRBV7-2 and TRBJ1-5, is GAGVSQSPSNKVTEKGKDVELRCDPISGHTALYWYRQSLGQGLEFLIYFQGNSAPDKSGLPSDRFSAERTGGSVSTLTIQRTQQEDSAVYLCASSPAGDSNQPQHFGDGTRLSIL.

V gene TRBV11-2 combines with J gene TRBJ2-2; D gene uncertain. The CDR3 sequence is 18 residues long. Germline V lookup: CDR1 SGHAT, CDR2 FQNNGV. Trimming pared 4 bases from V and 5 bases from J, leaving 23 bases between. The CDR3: CASSYPAPRRLWTGELFF. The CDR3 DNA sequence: TGTGCCAGCAGCTATCCCGCACCACGCCGGTTGTGGACCGGGGAGCTGTTTTTT.

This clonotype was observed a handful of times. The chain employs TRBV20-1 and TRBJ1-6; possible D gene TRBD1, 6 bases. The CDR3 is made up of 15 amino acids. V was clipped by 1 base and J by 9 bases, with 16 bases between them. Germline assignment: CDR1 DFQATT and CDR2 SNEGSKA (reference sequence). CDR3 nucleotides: TGCAGTGCTAGAGGAATTGGGACAATCACTTCACCCCTCCACTTT. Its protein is CSARGIGTITSPLHF.

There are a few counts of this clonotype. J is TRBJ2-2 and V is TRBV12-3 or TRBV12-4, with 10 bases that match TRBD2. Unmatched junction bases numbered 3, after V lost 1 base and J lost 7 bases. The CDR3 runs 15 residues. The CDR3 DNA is TGTGCCAGCAGTTTAGGTGGGACTAGCGACGGGGAGCTGTTTTTT. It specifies CASSLGGTSDGELFF.

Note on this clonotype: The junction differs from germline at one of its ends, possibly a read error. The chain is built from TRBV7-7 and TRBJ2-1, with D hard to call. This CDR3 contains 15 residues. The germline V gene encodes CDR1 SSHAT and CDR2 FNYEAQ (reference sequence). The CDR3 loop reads CASSERIGNTNEQFF. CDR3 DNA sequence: TGTGCTAGCAGCGAACGGATAGGGAATACCAATGAGCAGTTCTTC.

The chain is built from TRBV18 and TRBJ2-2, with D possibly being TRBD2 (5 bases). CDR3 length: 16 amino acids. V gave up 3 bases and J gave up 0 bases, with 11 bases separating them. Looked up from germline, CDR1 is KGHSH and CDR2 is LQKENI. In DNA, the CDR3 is TGTGCCAGCTCACCTCGGCAGACTACGAACACCGGGGAGCTGTTTTTT. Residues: CASSPRQTTNTGELFF.

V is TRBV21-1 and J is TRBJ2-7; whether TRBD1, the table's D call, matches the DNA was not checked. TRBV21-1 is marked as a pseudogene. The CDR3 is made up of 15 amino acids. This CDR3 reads CASSNRDRRKHEQYF. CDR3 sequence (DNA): TGTGCCAGCAGCAACCGGGACAGGAGGAAGCACGAGCAGTACTTC.

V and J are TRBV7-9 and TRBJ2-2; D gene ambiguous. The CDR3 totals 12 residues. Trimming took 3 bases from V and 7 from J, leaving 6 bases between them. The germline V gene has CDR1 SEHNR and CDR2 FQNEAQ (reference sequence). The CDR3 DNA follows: TGTGCCAGCAGCTTCCCCAGCGGGGAGCTGTTTTTT. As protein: CASSFPSGELFF.

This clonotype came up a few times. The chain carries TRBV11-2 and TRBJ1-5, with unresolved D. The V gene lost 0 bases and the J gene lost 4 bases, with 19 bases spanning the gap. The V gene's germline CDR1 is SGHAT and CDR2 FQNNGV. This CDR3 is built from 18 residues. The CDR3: CASSLDCAGPELNQPQHF. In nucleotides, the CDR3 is TGTGCCAGCAGCTTAGATTGCGCGGGCCCTGAGTTAAATCAGCCCCAGCATTTT.